The sequence of this TCR beta chain was determined in a study of shared clonotypes between healthy human individuals. Whole-study results and caveats: Estimated clonotype richness was generally higher in naive than memory subsets.

Notes on this clone: Antigen specificity is unknown.

In germline, CDR1 is MDHEN, CDR2 SYDVKM. The CDR3 contains 15 residues. With 3 bases removed from V and 0 bases from J, the gap between germline ends came to 8 bases. Method: immunoSEQ multiplex PCR; TCRdb's copy keeps in-frame clones and lacks some. Seen here are approximately 320,000 clones, under 80% observed once, and the top ten hold 10%. The V call is TRBV28, the J call TRBJ1-4, with D uncertain. The source material was memory CD4+ T cells sorted from blood. This sample's subset: CD45RA-negative fraction. The TCR comes from a man between 25 and 39 years old in good health. CDR3 sequence: CASSFGGATNEKLFF. The CDR3 coding sequence is TGTGCCAGCAGTTTCGGCGGTGCAACTAATGAAAAACTGTTTTTT.